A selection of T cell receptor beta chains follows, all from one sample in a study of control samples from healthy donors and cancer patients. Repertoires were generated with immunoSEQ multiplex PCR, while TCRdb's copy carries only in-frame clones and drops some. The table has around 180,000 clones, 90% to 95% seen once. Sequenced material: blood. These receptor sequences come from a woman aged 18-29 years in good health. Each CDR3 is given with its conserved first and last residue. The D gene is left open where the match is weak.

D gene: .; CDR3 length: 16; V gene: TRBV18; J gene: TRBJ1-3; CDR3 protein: CASSPQSRGPGNTIYF
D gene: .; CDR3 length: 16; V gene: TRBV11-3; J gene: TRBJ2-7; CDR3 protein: CASSFKSAREKYEQYF
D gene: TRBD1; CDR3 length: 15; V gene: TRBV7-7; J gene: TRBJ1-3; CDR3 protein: CASSISRGPGNTIYF
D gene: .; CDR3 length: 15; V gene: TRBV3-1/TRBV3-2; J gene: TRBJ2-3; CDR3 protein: CASSQATASTDTQYF
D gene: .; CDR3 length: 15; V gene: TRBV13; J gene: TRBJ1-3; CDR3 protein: CASSSGEFSGNTIYF
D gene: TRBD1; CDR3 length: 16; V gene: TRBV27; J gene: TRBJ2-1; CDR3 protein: CASSLIPRGRGNEQFF
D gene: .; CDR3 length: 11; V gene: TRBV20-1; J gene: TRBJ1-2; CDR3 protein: CSASHDRGYTF
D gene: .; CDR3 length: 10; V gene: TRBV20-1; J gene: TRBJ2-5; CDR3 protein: CSARDETQYF
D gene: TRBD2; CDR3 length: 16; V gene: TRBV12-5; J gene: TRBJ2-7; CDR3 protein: CASGLLASGRGDEQYF
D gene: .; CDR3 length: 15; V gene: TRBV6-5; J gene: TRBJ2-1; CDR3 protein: CASSLGQVSYNEQFF
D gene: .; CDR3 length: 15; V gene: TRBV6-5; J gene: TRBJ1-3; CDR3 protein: CASSPDTGSGNTIYF
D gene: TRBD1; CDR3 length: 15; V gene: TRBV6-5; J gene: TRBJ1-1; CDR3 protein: CASSLTDRMNTEAFF
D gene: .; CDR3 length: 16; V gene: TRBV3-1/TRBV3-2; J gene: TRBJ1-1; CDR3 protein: CASSQYRELVPTEAFF
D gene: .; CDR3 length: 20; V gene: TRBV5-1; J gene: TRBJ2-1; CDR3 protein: CASSPGVGGGGFESYNEQFF
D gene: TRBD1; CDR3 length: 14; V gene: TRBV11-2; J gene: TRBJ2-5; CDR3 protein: CASSLRQGVETQYF
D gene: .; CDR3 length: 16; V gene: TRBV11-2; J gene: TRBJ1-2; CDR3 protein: CASSLGHGGFGYGYTF
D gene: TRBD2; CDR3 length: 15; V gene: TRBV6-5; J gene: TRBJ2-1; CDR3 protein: CASSQAGSYGNEQFF
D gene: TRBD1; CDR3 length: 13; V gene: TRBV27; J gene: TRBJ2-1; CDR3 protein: CASRGAGGNEQFF
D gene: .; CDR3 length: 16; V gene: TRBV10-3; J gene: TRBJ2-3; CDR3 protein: CAISEVGYREGGTQYF
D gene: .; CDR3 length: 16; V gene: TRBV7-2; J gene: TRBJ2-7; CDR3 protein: CASSLAQIGPSYEQYF
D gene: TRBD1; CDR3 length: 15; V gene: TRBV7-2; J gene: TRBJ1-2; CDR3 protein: CASSSRGGANYGYTF
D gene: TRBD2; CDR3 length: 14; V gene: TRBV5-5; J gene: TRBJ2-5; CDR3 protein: CASSLAGGVETQYF
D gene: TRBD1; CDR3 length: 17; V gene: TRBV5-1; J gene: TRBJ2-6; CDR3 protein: CASSPTGTGTGANVLTF
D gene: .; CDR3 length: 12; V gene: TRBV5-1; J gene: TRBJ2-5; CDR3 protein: CASSLEQETQYF
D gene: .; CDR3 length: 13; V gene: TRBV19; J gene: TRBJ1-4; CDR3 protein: CASSPDLDEKLFF
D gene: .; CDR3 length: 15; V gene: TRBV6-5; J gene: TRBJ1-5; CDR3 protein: CASRLMEGSNQPQHF
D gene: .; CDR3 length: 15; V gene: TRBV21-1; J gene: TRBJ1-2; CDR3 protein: CASSKSEGDPLGYTF
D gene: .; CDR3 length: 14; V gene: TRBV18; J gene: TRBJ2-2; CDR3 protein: CASSPRADTGELFF
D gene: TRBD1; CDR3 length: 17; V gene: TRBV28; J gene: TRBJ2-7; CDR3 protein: CASSLWGDRDPSDEQYF
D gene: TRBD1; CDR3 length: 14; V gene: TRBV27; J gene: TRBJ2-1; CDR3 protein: CASSYSTGLNEQFF
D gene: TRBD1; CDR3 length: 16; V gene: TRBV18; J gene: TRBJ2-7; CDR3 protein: CASSPVGRGSSYEQYF
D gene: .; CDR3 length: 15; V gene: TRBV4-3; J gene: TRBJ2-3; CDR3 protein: CASSQDRGGADTQYF
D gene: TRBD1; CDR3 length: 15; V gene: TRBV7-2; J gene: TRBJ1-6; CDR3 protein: CASSSQQGADSPLHF
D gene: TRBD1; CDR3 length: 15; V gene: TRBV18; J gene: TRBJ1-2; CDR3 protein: CASSRTGGGDYGYTF
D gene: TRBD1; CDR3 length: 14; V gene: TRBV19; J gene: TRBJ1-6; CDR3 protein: CASSTGTGNSPLHF
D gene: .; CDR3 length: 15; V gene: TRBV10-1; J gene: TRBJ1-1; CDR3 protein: CASSERLSGDTEAFF
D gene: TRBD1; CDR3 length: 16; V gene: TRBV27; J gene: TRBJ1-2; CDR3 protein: CASSLSGQALFYGYTF
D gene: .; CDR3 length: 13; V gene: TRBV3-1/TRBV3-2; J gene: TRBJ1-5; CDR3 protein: CASSPTGRQPQHF
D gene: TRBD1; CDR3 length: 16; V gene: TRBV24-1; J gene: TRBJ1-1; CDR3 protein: CATRGQFSSMNTEAFF
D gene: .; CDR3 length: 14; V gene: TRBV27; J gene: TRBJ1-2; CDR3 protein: CASSSLEGNYGYTF
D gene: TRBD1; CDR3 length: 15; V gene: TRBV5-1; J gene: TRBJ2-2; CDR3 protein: CASSSAFTGAGELFF
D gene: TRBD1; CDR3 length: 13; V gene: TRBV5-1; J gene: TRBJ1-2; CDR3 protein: CASSSGTANGYTF
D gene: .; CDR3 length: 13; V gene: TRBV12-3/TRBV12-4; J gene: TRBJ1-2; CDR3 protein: CASTREGFYGYTF
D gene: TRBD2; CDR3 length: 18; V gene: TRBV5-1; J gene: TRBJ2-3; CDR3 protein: CASSLVTSGVRGTDTQYF
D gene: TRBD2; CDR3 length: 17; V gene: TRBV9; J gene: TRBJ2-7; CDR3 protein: CASSVGLAGGDVYEQYF
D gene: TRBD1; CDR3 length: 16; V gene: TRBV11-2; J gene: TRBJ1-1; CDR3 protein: CASSTPTGGLNTEAFF
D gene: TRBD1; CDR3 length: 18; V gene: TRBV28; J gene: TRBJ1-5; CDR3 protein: CASSLGPGQGRNNQPQHF
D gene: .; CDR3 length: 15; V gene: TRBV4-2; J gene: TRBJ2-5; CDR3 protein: CASSQPGAGEETQYF
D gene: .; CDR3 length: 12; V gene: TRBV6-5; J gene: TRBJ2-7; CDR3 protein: CASTGGAYEQYF
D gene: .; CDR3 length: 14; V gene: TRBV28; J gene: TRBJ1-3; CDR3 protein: CATGIAASGNTIYF
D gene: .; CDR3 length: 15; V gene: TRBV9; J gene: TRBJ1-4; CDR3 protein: CASSGATSRDEKLFF
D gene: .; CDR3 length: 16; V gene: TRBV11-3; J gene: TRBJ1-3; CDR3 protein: CASSLTPGFSGNTIYF
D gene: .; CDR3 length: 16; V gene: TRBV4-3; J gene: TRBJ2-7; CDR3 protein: CASSRNWDLPSYEQYF
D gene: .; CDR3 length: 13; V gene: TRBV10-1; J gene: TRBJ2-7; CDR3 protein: CASSEAGEYEQYF
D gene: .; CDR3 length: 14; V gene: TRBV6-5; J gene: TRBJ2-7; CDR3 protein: CASSPLSGSYEQYF
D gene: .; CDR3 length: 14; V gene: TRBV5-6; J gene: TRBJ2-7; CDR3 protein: CASTSRTDSYEQYF
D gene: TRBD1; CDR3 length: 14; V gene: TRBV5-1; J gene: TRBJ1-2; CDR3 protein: CASSLAGTVTGYTF
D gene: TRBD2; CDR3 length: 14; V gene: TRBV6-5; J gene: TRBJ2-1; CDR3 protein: CASVGLAGDGEQFF